A single T cell receptor (beta chain) is shown here with its context. This sample stems from a study of blood T cell repertoires in COVID-19. Study context: The United States, Italy and Spain were the sources of the acute and convalescent COVID-19 samples. PBMCs, B-cell-depleted T cells, or T cells were the source of the cDNA or gDNA that made up the material.

How the authors handled the data: The assay estimated nucleated cells by amplifying reference gene primers. Repertoires were generated with immunoSEQ multiplex PCR, while TCRdb's copy carries only in-frame clones and drops some. That table gives V, J and clone size, and the DNA gave D and trimming. The sample has about 130,000 clones, around 80% seen once. Sequenced material: PBMCs or T cells enriched from blood (not recorded which). The clonotype originates from a man aged 35 to 55 with acute COVID-19.

CDR3 in DNA: TGTGCCAGCTCACCAGCGACAGACCCCTATGGCTACACCTTC. This translates into CASSPATDPYGYTF. J is TRBJ1-2 and V is TRBV18, with D tentatively TRBD1 (5 bases). Germline assignment: CDR1 KGHSH and CDR2 LQKENI. The CDR3 is 14 residues long. V lost 2 bases to trimming and J lost 4 bases, with 11 bases between them.